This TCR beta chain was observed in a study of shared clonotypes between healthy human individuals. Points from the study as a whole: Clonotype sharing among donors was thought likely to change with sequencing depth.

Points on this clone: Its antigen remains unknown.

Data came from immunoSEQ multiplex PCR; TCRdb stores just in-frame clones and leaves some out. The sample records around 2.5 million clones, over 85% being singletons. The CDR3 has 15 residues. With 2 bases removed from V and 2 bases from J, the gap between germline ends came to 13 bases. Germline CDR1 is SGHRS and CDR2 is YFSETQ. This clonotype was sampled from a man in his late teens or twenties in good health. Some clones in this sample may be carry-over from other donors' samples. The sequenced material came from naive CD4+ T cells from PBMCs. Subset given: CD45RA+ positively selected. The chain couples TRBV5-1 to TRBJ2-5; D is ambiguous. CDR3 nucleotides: TGCGCCAGCAGCTTTGGCGGAGTGAATCAAGAGACCCAGTACTTC. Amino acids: CASSFGGVNQETQYF.